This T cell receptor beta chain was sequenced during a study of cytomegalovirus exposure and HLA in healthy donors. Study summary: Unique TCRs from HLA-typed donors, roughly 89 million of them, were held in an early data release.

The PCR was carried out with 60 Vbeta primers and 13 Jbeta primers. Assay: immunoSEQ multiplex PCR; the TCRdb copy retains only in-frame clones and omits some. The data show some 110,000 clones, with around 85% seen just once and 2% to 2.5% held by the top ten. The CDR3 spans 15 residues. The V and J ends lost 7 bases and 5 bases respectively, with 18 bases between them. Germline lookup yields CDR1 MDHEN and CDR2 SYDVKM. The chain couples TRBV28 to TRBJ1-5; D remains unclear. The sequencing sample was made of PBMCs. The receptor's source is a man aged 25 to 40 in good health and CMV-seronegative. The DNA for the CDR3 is TGTGCCAGCACGCCAAAGGCCCCAGCGGATCAGCCCCAGCATTTT. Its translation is CASTPKAPADQPQHF.